The rows below give T cell receptor beta chains drawn from one sample of a study of blood T cell repertoires in COVID-19. TCRdb keeps only in-frame clones here, not all; method: immunoSEQ multiplex PCR. The repertoire holds around 160,000 clones, with 70% to 90% as singletons. Material: peripheral blood. These receptors were obtained from a woman aged 55-69 years with COVID-19, enrolled during active disease. Each CDR3 is given with its conserved first and last residue. The D gene is left open where the match is weak. Only part of the rows carry a size: once, few, many, or a class if the clone is expanded.

D gene,J gene,clone size,V gene,CDR3 length,CDR3 DNA,CDR3 protein
TRBD1,TRBJ1-2,NA,TRBV18,15,TGTGCCAGCTCACCACCGCAGGGGGCAATCTATGGCTACACCTTC,CASSPPQGAIYGYTF
TRBD1,TRBJ2-1,NA,TRBV6-5,13,TGTGCCAGCAGATTGGACAGGGTCAATGAGCAGTTCTTC,CASRLDRVNEQFF
NA,TRBJ1-5,NA,TRBV18,14,TGTGCCAGCACAGAACAGGGAACCAATCAGCCCCAGCATTTT,CASTEQGTNQPQHF
TRBD2,TRBJ2-1,NA,TRBV7-2,15,TGTGCCAGCAGCCCCGGGACTAGAGTCGTCAATGAGCAGTTCTTC,CASSPGTRVVNEQFF
NA,TRBJ2-7,NA,TRBV29-1,13,TGCAGCGCCGGACAGAGGAGCTCCTACGAGCAGTACTTC,CSAGQRSSYEQYF
TRBD2,TRBJ2-2,NA,TRBV3-1/TRBV3-2,17,TGTGCCAGCAGCCAAGATCGTCCTAGCGGGGGGGCTGGGGAGCTGTTTTTT,CASSQDRPSGGAGELFF
TRBD1,TRBJ1-2,NA,TRBV19,14,TGTGCCAGTAGTACGACCGGGACAGGGGAGGGCTACACCTTC,CASSTTGTGEGYTF
NA,TRBJ1-2,NA,TRBV6-1,13,TGTGCCAGCAGTGAGGAGGGCAGATGGGGCTACACCTTC,CASSEEGRWGYTF
NA,TRBJ2-1,NA,TRBV7-3,13,TGTGCCAGCAGCGGACTCTCAGAGAATGAGCAGTTCTTC,CASSGLSENEQFF
TRBD2,TRBJ2-7,NA,TRBV4-1,15,TGCGCCAGCAGCCAAGAAAGTAGCGGGGCACGCGAGCAGTACTTC,CASSQESSGAREQYF
NA,TRBJ2-4,NA,TRBV5-1,14,TGCGCCAGCAGCCTATCCCGGGACAAAAACATTCAGTACTTC,CASSLSRDKNIQYF
NA,TRBJ1-4,NA,TRBV9,15,TGTGCCAGCAGCGTATCCGGGGATCTTGATGAAAAACTGTTTTTT,CASSVSGDLDEKLFF
NA,TRBJ1-1,NA,TRBV7-2,15,TGTGCCAGCAGCTTAGTGTCGGGGATGGACACTGAAGCTTTCTTT,CASSLVSGMDTEAFF
NA,TRBJ2-4,NA,TRBV21-1,16,TGTGCCAGCAATAGGAGTTCCATAGAAGCCAAAAACATTCAGTACTTC,CASNRSSIEAKNIQYF
NA,TRBJ2-3,NA,TRBV7-3,13,TGTGCCAGCAGCTTAAACGGCGGGGATACGCAGTATTTT,CASSLNGGDTQYF
TRBD2,TRBJ2-5,NA,TRBV5-4,16,TGTGCCAGCAGCTTAAGCCTAGCGGGGGGGCAAGAGACCCAGTACTTC,CASSLSLAGGQETQYF
NA,TRBJ2-3,NA,TRBV11-2,16,TGTGCCAGCAGCTCCCGGGTAGAGGGCCGCACAGATACGCAGTATTTT,CASSSRVEGRTDTQYF
NA,TRBJ1-3,NA,TRBV3-1/TRBV3-2,17,TGTGCCAGCAGCCAAGACCCGGACAGCTTCTCTGGAAACACCATATATTTT,CASSQDPDSFSGNTIYF
TRBD2,TRBJ2-2,NA,TRBV9,18,TGTGCCAGCAGCGATGCATTGACTAGCGGGGGGCCGGTGGGGGAGCTGTTTTTT,CASSDALTSGGPVGELFF
TRBD1,TRBJ1-1,NA,TRBV6-5,14,TGTGCCAGCAGTCCGGGACAGGGGCGGTATGAAGCTTTCTTT,CASSPGQGRYEAFF
NA,TRBJ1-1,few,TRBV3-1/TRBV3-2,15,TGTGCCAGCAGCCAATCTGTTCCAGGGCACACTGAAGCTTTCTTT,CASSQSVPGHTEAFF
NA,TRBJ1-2,NA,TRBV20-1,16,TGCAGTGCTAGTTCGACAGATCCGTTTCTTTTTTATGGCTACACCTTC,CSASSTDPFLFYGYTF
NA,TRBJ1-4,once,TRBV10-3,13,TGTGCCATCAGTGAGACAGGGAATGAAAAACTGTTTTTT,CAISETGNEKLFF